This TCR beta chain was captured by sequencing in a study of high-grade serous ovarian cancer treatment subgroups. Tumor tissue was taken before any definitive surgery or chemotherapy was given. V was shortened by 8 bases and J by 2 bases, with 12 bases between the two germline ends. The CDR3 totals 13 residues. Germline assignment: CDR1 MNHEY and CDR2 SVGAGI. Clones were read by immunoSEQ multiplex PCR, and TCRdb kept only the in-frame ones, dropping some. The sample comprises over 4,500 clones, around 79% of which are singletons, and around 9.1% rests with the top ten. Note on this clone: The antigen is not known.

Study results and limitations: These tumor repertoires lack spatial information from bulk sequencing.

This TCR was sampled from a human donor with high-grade serous ovarian cancer. Material for sequencing was tumor tissue. The J gene is TRBJ1-2, the V gene TRBV6-5; D unresolved. CDR3 bases: TGTGCCAGCGGTCGGGCCACCAACTATGGCTACACCTTC. Protein product: CASGRATNYGYTF.